One and the same sample provided the 13 T cell receptor beta chains below, sequenced in a study of shared clonotypes between healthy human individuals. Method: immunoSEQ multiplex PCR; TCRdb's copy keeps in-frame clones and lacks some. This sample yields under 2.5 million clones, of which around 92% are seen a single time; around 0.38% belongs to the top ten. The material sequenced was naive CD4+ T cells from PBMCs. The subset was: CD45RA+ positively selected. These receptors originate from a man aged 18 to 35 in good health. Some clones in this sample may be carry-over from other donors' samples.

This clone was found once. The J gene is TRBJ1-1, the V gene TRBV7-6, with D hard to call. The CDR3 has 13 residues. V lost 0 bases and J 4 bases, leaving 6 bases between the germline ends. Germline V gene sequence: CDR1 SGHVS, CDR2 FNYEAQ. The DNA for the CDR3 is TGTGCCAGCAGCTTAGCGCCCTCCACTGAAGCTTTCTTT. As protein: CASSLAPSTEAFF.

The chain employs TRBV11-2 and TRBJ2-1; 11 bases fit TRBD2. This CDR3 contains 15 residues. The ends lost 2 bases at V and 9 bases at J; junction bases unmatched: 6. Looked up from germline, CDR1 is SGHAT and CDR2 is FQNNGV. CDR3 sequence: CASSLTSGGSVEQFF. CDR3 DNA sequence: TGTGCCAGCAGCTTAACTAGCGGGGGATCAGTTGAGCAGTTCTTC. Looking up the rest from reference TRBV11-2 and TRBJ2-1 gives the full variable domain: EAGVAQSPRYKIIEKRQSVAFWCNPISGHATLYWYQQILGQGPKLLIQFQNNGVVDDSQLPKDRFSAERLKGVDSTLKIQPAKLEDSAVYLCASSLTSGGSVEQFFGPGTRLTVL.

The genes are TRBV18 and TRBJ1-4; TRBD1 matches at 9 bases. This CDR3 spans 19 amino acids. V shed 4 bases, J shed 0 bases, and the junction held 12 bases outside the gene matches. Germline V gives CDR1 KGHSH, CDR2 LQKENI. The chain's CDR3 is CASSRGPWTGAATNEKLFF. The CDR3 DNA sequence: TGTGCCAGCTCACGAGGTCCGTGGACAGGGGCTGCAACTAATGAAAAACTGTTTTTT.

This clone was observed once. This specimen includes other DNA sequences encoding the same CDR3. The chain uses TRBV6-1 and TRBJ2-5, with 12 bases that match TRBD2. CDR1 is MNHNS, CDR2 SASEGT, per germline. Germline trimming cut 4 bases from V and 2 bases from J; bases unmatched to any gene: 5. The CDR3 sequence is 16 residues long. The CDR3 sequence is CASSVGLAGGQETQYF. The DNA for the CDR3 is TGTGCCAGCAGTGTGGGGCTAGCGGGAGGGCAAGAGACCCAGTACTTC.

In this sample, this clone turned up once. This same CDR3 is encoded by further DNA sequences in the sample. V and J are TRBV5-1 and TRBJ2-7; tentative D call: TRBD1 (5 bases). The CDR3 consists of 12 residues. Germline CDR1 reads SGHRS; CDR2 reads YFSETQ. V was clipped by 1 base and J by 6 bases, with 8 bases between them. As DNA, the CDR3 is TGCGCCAGCAGCTTGACAGGTCTCGAGCAGTACTTC. Amino acids: CASSLTGLEQYF.

J is TRBJ2-2 and V is TRBV30; no reliable D call. Trimming left V 1 base short and J 4 bases short, with 7 bases between. The length of the CDR3 is 13 residues. Germline assignment: CDR1 GTSNPN and CDR2 SVGIG (reference sequence). CDR3: CAWSGATTGELFF. The DNA for the CDR3 is TGTGCCTGGAGTGGAGCTACCACCGGGGAGCTGTTTTTT.

This clone has just a few counts. This chain uses TRBV28 with TRBJ2-4; no definite D call. Per the germline V gene, CDR1 is MDHEN and CDR2 is SYDVKM. CDR3 length equals 13 residues. V was shortened by 5 bases and J by 8 bases, with 13 bases between the two germline ends. CDR3 protein: CASSRYDRDIQYF. The CDR3 bases are TGTGCCAGCAGTCGGTACGACCGGGACATTCAGTACTTC.

The chain joins TRBV27 to TRBJ1-1; D not resolved. Germline CDR1 reads MNHEY; CDR2 reads SMNVEV (reference sequence). Trimming pared 5 bases from V and 1 base from J, leaving 14 bases between. The CDR3 totals 15 residues. In DNA form, the CDR3 reads TGTGCCAGCAGTCCCCTGCTCCGGGCGAACACTGAAGCTTTCTTT. It is translated as CASSPLLRANTEAFF.

This clone was detected only once. The chain links TRBV27 to TRBJ2-7; D unresolved. From germline, CDR1 is MNHEY and CDR2 SMNVEV (reference sequence). The V and J ends lost 3 bases and 2 bases respectively, with 14 bases between them. The CDR3 has 15 amino acids. For the CDR3, the DNA is TGTGCCAGCAGTTTGGATCGTAGTAGTGCCTACGAGCAGTACTTC. This gives the protein CASSLDRSSAYEQYF.

CDR3 sequence: CASSVRTGGKETQYF. DNA of the CDR3: TGTGCCAGCAGCGTTAGGACAGGGGGCAAAGAGACCCAGTACTTC. The rearrangement uses TRBV9 and TRBJ2-5; 11 positions agree with TRBD1. The CDR3 consists of 15 residues. The germline V gene encodes CDR1 SGDLS and CDR2 YYNGEE. The junction had 3 bases not matched to a gene; V was cut back by 2 bases and J by 3 bases.

The rearrangement links TRBV5-4 to TRBJ2-5, with D possibly being TRBD2 (6 bases). The CDR3 is made up of 15 amino acids. V was trimmed by 10 bases and J by 5 bases, leaving 24 bases between them. Germline CDR1 reads SGHNT; CDR2 reads YYREEE (reference sequence). The CDR3 nucleotides are TGTGCCGTCCATTTCGGGGGTCGAGTCGGGGAGACCCAGTACTTC. Residues: CAVHFGGRVGETQYF.

This clone was observed once. The CDR3 region has the DNA TGTGCCAGCCAACAATCCAACCTTGGGGGTCGTGGCTACACCTTC. It is translated as CASQQSNLGGRGYTF. The chain has TRBV19 and TRBJ1-2; D perhaps matches TRBD1 (5 bases). Germline CDR1 LNHDA, CDR2 SQIVND (reference sequence). The CDR3 is 15 residues long. V lost 9 bases and J 7 bases, leaving 24 bases between the germline ends.

The chain links TRBV9 to TRBJ2-3; no clear D gene. The CDR3 contains 15 residues. Trimming removed 0 bases from V and 2 bases from J, with 10 bases in between. Germline V gives CDR1 SGDLS, CDR2 YYNGEE. The CDR3 DNA reads TGTGCCAGCAGCGTAGCAACAGTATTCACAGATACGCAGTATTTT. Amino acid sequence: CASSVATVFTDTQYF.